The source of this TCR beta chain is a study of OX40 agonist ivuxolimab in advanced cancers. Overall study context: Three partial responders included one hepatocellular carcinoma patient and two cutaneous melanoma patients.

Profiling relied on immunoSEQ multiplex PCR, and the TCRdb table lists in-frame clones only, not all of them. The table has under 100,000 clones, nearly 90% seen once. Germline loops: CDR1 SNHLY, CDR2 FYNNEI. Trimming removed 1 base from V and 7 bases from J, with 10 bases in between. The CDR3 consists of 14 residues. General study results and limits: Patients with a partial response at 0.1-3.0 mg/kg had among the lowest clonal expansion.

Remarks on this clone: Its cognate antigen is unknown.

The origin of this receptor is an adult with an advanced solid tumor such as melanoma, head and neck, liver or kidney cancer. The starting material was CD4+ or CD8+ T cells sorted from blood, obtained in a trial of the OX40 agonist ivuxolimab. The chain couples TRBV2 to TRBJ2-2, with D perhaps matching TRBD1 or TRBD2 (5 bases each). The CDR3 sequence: CASSEGGRDGELFF. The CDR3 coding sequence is TGTGCCAGCAGTGAAGGGGGCCGGGACGGGGAGCTGTTTTTT.